Listed here are 20 T cell receptor beta chains from one sample, sequenced in a study of cytomegalovirus exposure and HLA in healthy donors. With 60 Vbeta and 13 Jbeta primers, the PCR was carried out. Clones were sequenced by immunoSEQ multiplex PCR, and TCRdb holds only the in-frame ones, with some missing. The data contain around 200,000 clones, 75% to 90% of them singletons. Sequenced: PBMCs. All receptors come from a woman in her thirties in good health and CMV-seronegative.

The gene calls are TRBV19 and TRBJ2-2; the match to TRBD2 covers 14 bases. The CDR3 runs 18 residues. V gave up 7 bases and J gave up 4 bases; unmatched junction bases: 11. From germline, CDR1 is LNHDA and CDR2 SQIVND (reference sequence). CDR3 amino acids: CASTPLGLAGVGTGELFF. The DNA for the CDR3 is TGTGCCAGTACCCCCCTGGGACTAGCGGGAGTAGGCACCGGGGAGCTGTTTTTT.

V gene TRBV6-5 combines with J gene TRBJ2-1, with D maybe TRBD2 (6 bases). This CDR3 has 15 residues. Germline V gives CDR1 MNHEY, CDR2 SVGAGI. The V and J ends lost 3 bases and 2 bases respectively, with 11 bases between them. CDR3 bases: TGTGCCAGCAGTTATCGGAGGGAGGCCTACAATGAGCAGTTCTTC. Translating it yields CASSYRREAYNEQFF.

The gene calls are TRBV2 and TRBJ1-4; 8 nucleotides line up with TRBD1. The V gene end was trimmed by 11 bases and the J gene end by 2 bases; junction bases not matched to a gene: 13. CDR1 SNHLY and CDR2 FYNNEI come from the germline V gene. CDR3 size: 16 residues. The CDR3 DNA reads TGTGCCGGCAACACCAGGGGGCTCGGGACTAATGAAAAACTGTTTTTT. This codes for CAGNTRGLGTNEKLFF.

V gene TRBV7-3 combines with J gene TRBJ2-2, with D hard to call. Trimming stripped 6 bases from V and 0 bases from J, with 11 bases between. Germline CDR1 is SGHTA and CDR2 is FQGTGA. The CDR3 has 15 amino acids. The CDR3 coding sequence is TGTGCCAGCAGTTTAGGCAGCGCGAACACCGGGGAGCTGTTTTTT. Translated, it gives CASSLGSANTGELFF.

V gene TRBV4-2 combines with J gene TRBJ1-1, with D hard to call. Germline-derived CDR1 and CDR2 are LGHNA and YNFKEQ. The germline V and J ends were trimmed by 3 bases and 1 base, with 12 bases remaining between them. The CDR3 has 15 amino acids. The CDR3 reads CASSQTMGRNTEAFF. CDR3 nucleotide sequence: TGTGCCAGCAGCCAGACCATGGGCCGGAACACTGAAGCTTTCTTT.

This chain uses TRBV7-3 with TRBJ2-2; TRBD1 matches at 9 bases. J lost 5 bases, V lost 6 bases, and 7 bases had no gene match. Germline CDR1 SGHTA, CDR2 FQGTGA. The CDR3 spans 15 residues. CDR3 in amino acids: CASSLQGARTGELFF. DNA of the CDR3: TGTGCCAGCAGTCTACAGGGGGCGCGGACCGGGGAGCTGTTTTTT.

The V gene is TRBV5-4, the J gene TRBJ1-2; D not certain. Germline CDR1 SGHNT, CDR2 YYREEE (reference sequence). V gave up 0 bases and J gave up 7 bases, with 7 bases separating them. This CDR3 spans 12 amino acids. The CDR3 nucleotides read TGTGCCAGCAGCTTGGATGTGAGTGGCTACACCTTC. Its translation is CASSLDVSGYTF.

This chain links TRBV11-3 with TRBJ2-7; 7 positions match TRBD1. Trimming removed 5 bases from V and 3 bases from J; junction bases left unmatched: 4. CDR1 is SGHNT, CDR2 YENEEA, per germline. CDR3 size: 13 residues. CDR3 sequence reads: CASSLDRDYEQYF. In nucleotides, the CDR3 is TGTGCCAGCAGCCTTGACAGGGACTACGAGCAGTACTTC.

The chain has TRBV6-5 and TRBJ2-1, with 10 positions matching TRBD1. V gave up 5 bases and J gave up 7 bases; unmatched junction bases: 8. CDR3 length equals 15 residues. Germline CDR1 reads MNHEY; CDR2 reads SVGAGI. CDR3 DNA: TGTGCCAGCAGTGCTGGGACAGGGGAGGCGAATGAGCAGTTCTTC. Translated, it gives CASSAGTGEANEQFF.

The gene calls are TRBV7-9 and TRBJ2-7; TRBD1 might be the D (6 bases). The CDR3 runs to 13 residues. The V end was cut by 2 bases, the J end by 9 bases, with 14 bases between. Germline V gene data show CDR1 as SEHNR and CDR2 as FQNEAQ (reference sequence). CDR3: CASSLSTGRRQYF. The CDR3 region has the DNA TGTGCCAGCAGCTTATCAACAGGGCGAAGGCAGTACTTC.

The chain carries TRBV13 and TRBJ2-7; D is possibly TRBD1 (6 bases). From germline, CDR1 is PRHDT and CDR2 FYEKMQ (reference sequence). Between the trimmed V and J ends, which lost 3 bases and 5 bases, there was a span of 11 bases. This CDR3 has 13 amino acids. DNA of the CDR3: TGTGCCAGCAGCTTGATCACAGGGAACGAGCAGTACTTC. This gives the protein CASSLITGNEQYF.

This chain connects TRBV18 to TRBJ2-1; D is perhaps TRBD2 (6 bases). Per germline, CDR1 KGHSH and CDR2 LQKENI. V lost 5 bases and J 0 bases, leaving 14 bases between the germline ends. CDR3 size: 16 residues. CDR3 sequence reads: CASSGKGLSSYNEQFF. The CDR3 DNA is TGTGCCAGCTCAGGAAAGGGACTTAGCTCCTACAATGAGCAGTTCTTC. The complete variable domain, with remaining parts taken from reference TRBV18 and TRBJ2-1, reads NAGVMQNPRHLVRRRGQEARLRCSPMKGHSHVYWYRQLPEEGLKFMVYLQKENIIDESGMPKERFSAEFPKEGPSILRIQQVVRGDSAAYFCASSGKGLSSYNEQFFGPGTRLTVL.

The rearrangement joins TRBV28 to TRBJ2-2; a possible D gene is TRBD1 (6 bases). Per germline, CDR1 MDHEN and CDR2 SYDVKM. The germline V and J ends were trimmed by 6 bases and 6 bases, with 8 bases remaining between them. The CDR3 spans 12 residues. CDR3: CASSGQPGELFF. In DNA, the CDR3 is TGTGCCAGCAGCGGACAGCCCGGGGAGCTGTTTTTT.

V usage is TRBV11-2 and J usage is TRBJ2-1; TRBD1 aligns across 8 bases. This CDR3 has 15 amino acids. In germline, CDR1 is SGHAT, CDR2 FQNNGV. The junction had 5 bases not matched to a gene; V was cut back by 3 bases and J by 4 bases. The CDR3 loop reads CASSFGDRQYNEQFF. Here the CDR3 DNA reads TGTGCCAGCAGCTTCGGGGACAGGCAGTACAATGAGCAGTTCTTC.

This sequence joins TRBV7-6 and TRBJ2-1, with 9 bases aligning to TRBD2. V trimming: 3 bases; J trimming: 4 bases; junction bases outside the gene matches: 7. The germline CDR1 and CDR2 sequences are SGHVS and FNYEAQ. This CDR3 contains 16 residues. DNA for the CDR3: TGTGCCAGCAGCTTTTTAGCGGGAGATACTTACAATGAGCAGTTCTTC. It yields the protein CASSFLAGDTYNEQFF.

The chain joins TRBV6-1 to TRBJ1-5; D is unclear. From germline, CDR1 is MNHNS and CDR2 SASEGT. The CDR3 consists of 15 residues. V was shortened by 3 bases and J by 3 bases, with 12 bases between the two germline ends. The CDR3 DNA sequence: TGTGCCAGCAGTGATTCTAGAGGAACCAATCAGCCCCAGCATTTT. Translating gives CASSDSRGTNQPQHF.

This clone was detected a few times. This sequence joins TRBV5-4 and TRBJ1-2, with 7 bases lining up with TRBD1. The CDR3 extends over 14 amino acids. Germline V gives CDR1 SGHNT, CDR2 YYREEE (reference sequence). After removal of 4 bases from V and 3 bases from J, the junction contained 6 bases not matched to a gene. The CDR3 region is CASSPGTEDYGYTF. For the CDR3, the DNA is TGTGCCAGCAGCCCGGGGACAGAAGACTATGGCTACACCTTC.

This clone was seen only a few times. The chain has TRBV6-6 and TRBJ2-1; the D is unclear. Trimming took off 5 bases at V and 5 bases at J, with 16 bases between the two ends. Germline V lookup: CDR1 MNHNY, CDR2 SVGAGI (reference sequence). This CDR3 spans 15 amino acids. The CDR3 reads CASSPSLLEHNEQFF. The CDR3 DNA is TGTGCCAGCAGTCCCTCTCTCCTAGAACACAATGAGCAGTTCTTC.

The chain recombines TRBV14 with TRBJ1-2; no reliable D call. This CDR3 comprises 14 residues. Per germline, CDR1 SGHDN and CDR2 FVKESK. Trimming cost V 4 bases and J 5 bases, with 14 bases left between them. The CDR3 sequence: CASSPRMEGYGYTF. CDR3 bases: TGTGCCAGCAGCCCCCGGATGGAGGGATATGGCTACACCTTC.

The sample holds a few counts of this clone. The V gene is TRBV6-1, the J gene TRBJ2-2, with TRBD1 identical over 7 bases. Germline CDR1 MNHNS, CDR2 SASEGT. This CDR3 has 15 amino acids. The junction had 5 bases not matched to a gene; V was cut back by 7 bases and J by 0 bases. The CDR3 here is CASTRDSPNTGELFF. Here the CDR3 DNA reads TGTGCCAGCACAAGGGACAGCCCGAACACCGGGGAGCTGTTTTTT.